The rows below give T cell receptor beta chains drawn from one sample of a study of OX40 agonist ivuxolimab in advanced cancers. TCRdb keeps only in-frame clones here, not all; method: immunoSEQ multiplex PCR. The sample holds about 100,000 clones, around 91% seen once. The sequencing here drew on CD4+ or CD8+ T cells sorted from blood, taken in a trial of the OX40 agonist ivuxolimab. These receptors were taken from an adult with an advanced solid tumor such as melanoma, head and neck, liver or kidney cancer. Each CDR3 is given with its conserved first and last residue. The order of the fields is J gene, D gene, clone size, V gene, CDR3 DNA, CDR3 protein. A D gene is named only where the DNA matches it firmly. Only part of the rows carry a size: once, few, many, or a class if the clone is expanded.

J gene: TRBJ1-5; D gene: NA; clone size: once; V gene: TRBV7-9; CDR3 DNA: TGTGCCAGCAGCTTAGCACAAGGACAGATCAATCAGCCCCAGCATTTT; CDR3 protein: CASSLAQGQINQPQHF
J gene: TRBJ1-4; D gene: TRBD1; clone size: NA; V gene: TRBV19; CDR3 DNA: TGTGCCAGTACCACACAACCTGGACAGGCGGAAAAACTGTTTTTT; CDR3 protein: CASTTQPGQAEKLFF
J gene: TRBJ2-4; D gene: NA; clone size: NA; V gene: TRBV10-3; CDR3 DNA: TGTGCCATCAAGCCGGACGGCAGAAACATTCAGTACTTC; CDR3 protein: CAIKPDGRNIQYF
J gene: TRBJ2-3; D gene: TRBD2; clone size: NA; V gene: TRBV25-1; CDR3 DNA: TGTGCCAGCAGTGAAATAGCGGGAGGATCTGATACGCAGTATTTT; CDR3 protein: CASSEIAGGSDTQYF
J gene: TRBJ2-1; D gene: NA; clone size: NA; V gene: TRBV30; CDR3 DNA: TGTGCCTCCCAGCGGAGGGGGCAGGAGTATGAGCAGTTCTTC; CDR3 protein: CASQRRGQEYEQFF
J gene: TRBJ1-6; D gene: NA; clone size: NA; V gene: TRBV5-1; CDR3 DNA: TGCGCCAGCAGCTTGGCTGGGAGTAGCGGATCACCCCTCCACTTT; CDR3 protein: CASSLAGSSGSPLHF
J gene: TRBJ1-1; D gene: NA; clone size: NA; V gene: TRBV5-6; CDR3 DNA: TGTGCCAGCAGCTTGGGGACAGTGAGCTCGGGAGCTTTCTTT; CDR3 protein: CASSLGTVSSGAFF
J gene: TRBJ2-3; D gene: NA; clone size: once; V gene: TRBV5-6; CDR3 DNA: TGTGCCAGCAGCTTGGGGGCAGATACGCAGTATTTT; CDR3 protein: CASSLGADTQYF
J gene: TRBJ2-1; D gene: NA; clone size: NA; V gene: TRBV29-1; CDR3 DNA: TGCAGCGTTGACAGTTACAATGAGCAGTTCTTC; CDR3 protein: CSVDSYNEQFF
J gene: TRBJ2-1; D gene: NA; clone size: NA; V gene: TRBV5-6; CDR3 DNA: TGTGCCAGCAGCCTGCGGAGTGAGCAGTTCTTC; CDR3 protein: CASSLRSEQFF
J gene: TRBJ2-1; D gene: NA; clone size: NA; V gene: TRBV29-1; CDR3 DNA: TGCAGCGTCCGGCGGTCCTACAATGAGCAGTTCTTC; CDR3 protein: CSVRRSYNEQFF
J gene: TRBJ1-1; D gene: NA; clone size: NA; V gene: TRBV6-6; CDR3 DNA: TGTGCCAGTTGGAACACTGAAGCTTTCTTT; CDR3 protein: CASWNTEAFF
J gene: TRBJ1-4; D gene: TRBD1; clone size: NA; V gene: TRBV28; CDR3 DNA: TGTGCCAGCAGTTGGGGACAGGGGGGGCCACGGGGAGAAAAACTGTTTTTT; CDR3 protein: CASSWGQGGPRGEKLFF
J gene: TRBJ2-7; D gene: NA; clone size: NA; V gene: TRBV2; CDR3 DNA: TGTGCCAGCAGGGGGACTGTTACCTACGAGCAGTACTTC; CDR3 protein: CASRGTVTYEQYF
J gene: TRBJ2-1; D gene: NA; clone size: NA; V gene: TRBV30; CDR3 DNA: TGTGCCTGGACAACAGGGAAGCTAGCAACCTACAATGAGCAGTTCTTC; CDR3 protein: CAWTTGKLATYNEQFF
J gene: TRBJ1-4; D gene: NA; clone size: NA; V gene: TRBV27; CDR3 DNA: TGTGCCAGCAGTTTACGGGGGCGCGAAAAACTGTTTTTT; CDR3 protein: CASSLRGREKLFF
J gene: TRBJ1-2; D gene: TRBD1; clone size: NA; V gene: TRBV7-9; CDR3 DNA: TGTGCCAGCAGCTCTTCAGGACAGGGGTTCTATGGCTACACCTTC; CDR3 protein: CASSSSGQGFYGYTF
J gene: TRBJ1-3; D gene: NA; clone size: NA; V gene: TRBV2; CDR3 DNA: TGTGCCAGCAGTGAAGCAGGGGCACCCGGAAACACCATATATTTT; CDR3 protein: CASSEAGAPGNTIYF
J gene: TRBJ2-5; D gene: NA; clone size: NA; V gene: TRBV5-6; CDR3 DNA: TGTGCCAGCAGCTTGGCCCTCGAAGAGACCCAGTACTTC; CDR3 protein: CASSLALEETQYF
J gene: TRBJ1-3; D gene: NA; clone size: NA; V gene: TRBV5-1; CDR3 DNA: TGCGCCAGCAGCTTGGCATCCAGGTCTTTTGGAAACACCATATATTTT; CDR3 protein: CASSLASRSFGNTIYF
J gene: TRBJ2-5; D gene: TRBD2; clone size: NA; V gene: TRBV7-2; CDR3 DNA: TGTGCCAGCAGCTTAGGGTTGATAGCGGGCTCTCAAGAGACCCAGTACTTC; CDR3 protein: CASSLGLIAGSQETQYF
J gene: TRBJ1-5; D gene: NA; clone size: once; V gene: TRBV6-6; CDR3 DNA: TGTGCCAGCAGTTACGGGGGGACGGGCAATCAGCCCCAGCATTTT; CDR3 protein: CASSYGGTGNQPQHF
J gene: TRBJ2-6; D gene: TRBD1; clone size: NA; V gene: TRBV27; CDR3 DNA: TGTGCCAGCAGTTTATCTGCAGGGGGCTTTGGGGTTTCTGGGGCCAACGTCCTGACTTTC; CDR3 protein: CASSLSAGGFGVSGANVLTF
J gene: TRBJ1-3; D gene: NA; clone size: NA; V gene: TRBV15; CDR3 DNA: TGTGCCACCAGCAGGAATTCGGACACCATATATTTT; CDR3 protein: CATSRNSDTIYF
J gene: TRBJ2-3; D gene: NA; clone size: NA; V gene: TRBV10-2; CDR3 DNA: TGCGCCAGCAGTACAGGCACCACAGATACGCAGTATTTT; CDR3 protein: CASSTGTTDTQYF
J gene: TRBJ1-1; D gene: NA; clone size: NA; V gene: TRBV21-1; CDR3 DNA: TGTGCCAGCAGCAAGGGTCGCAGGGGGCCGGACACTGAAGCTTTCTTT; CDR3 protein: CASSKGRRGPDTEAFF
J gene: TRBJ1-5; D gene: NA; clone size: NA; V gene: TRBV7-8; CDR3 DNA: TGTGCCAGCAGCTTTGGTAGGTCGGGCGGAGATAGCAATCAGCCCCAGCATTTT; CDR3 protein: CASSFGRSGGDSNQPQHF
J gene: TRBJ2-1; D gene: NA; clone size: NA; V gene: TRBV11-3; CDR3 DNA: TGTGCCAGCAGCTTTGACAGCTCTATCTACAATGAGCAGTTCTTC; CDR3 protein: CASSFDSSIYNEQFF
J gene: TRBJ2-3; D gene: TRBD2; clone size: NA; V gene: TRBV4-1; CDR3 DNA: TGCGCCAGCAGCCTTAGCGGGACTAGCGCAGATACGCAGTATTTT; CDR3 protein: CASSLSGTSADTQYF
J gene: TRBJ2-7; D gene: TRBD1; clone size: NA; V gene: TRBV27; CDR3 DNA: TGTGCCAGCAGTTTATCCAAGACAGGGACCGGGCGGGAGCAGTACTTC; CDR3 protein: CASSLSKTGTGREQYF
J gene: TRBJ2-1; D gene: TRBD1; clone size: NA; V gene: TRBV6-5; CDR3 DNA: TGTGCCAGCAGTTTGGACAGGGGCCCCTACAATGAGCAGTTCTTC; CDR3 protein: CASSLDRGPYNEQFF
J gene: TRBJ1-3; D gene: NA; clone size: NA; V gene: TRBV5-1; CDR3 DNA: TGCGCCAGCAGATTGGGGGCAGAAGGAAACACCATATATTTT; CDR3 protein: CASRLGAEGNTIYF
J gene: TRBJ2-1; D gene: NA; clone size: NA; V gene: TRBV9; CDR3 DNA: TGTGCCAGCAGCGTAAACAACTACAATGAGCAGTTCTTC; CDR3 protein: CASSVNNYNEQFF
J gene: TRBJ2-7; D gene: NA; clone size: NA; V gene: TRBV7-9; CDR3 DNA: TGTGCCAGCAGTCAGGACTACTGGGGGACCGAGCAGTACTTC; CDR3 protein: CASSQDYWGTEQYF
J gene: TRBJ2-7; D gene: NA; clone size: NA; V gene: TRBV7-9; CDR3 DNA: TGTGCCAGCAGCTTGCGAAGGACAGAGAGGTACGAGCAGTACTTC; CDR3 protein: CASSLRRTERYEQYF
J gene: TRBJ1-6; D gene: TRBD1; clone size: few; V gene: TRBV6-1; CDR3 DNA: TGTGCCAGCAGTGTCCAGGGGGATAATTCACCCCTCCACTTT; CDR3 protein: CASSVQGDNSPLHF
J gene: TRBJ1-1; D gene: NA; clone size: NA; V gene: TRBV29-1; CDR3 DNA: TGCAGCGCCGGAAGCCCCGGGACACCTGAAGCTTTCTTT; CDR3 protein: CSAGSPGTPEAFF
J gene: TRBJ1-4; D gene: NA; clone size: NA; V gene: TRBV5-8; CDR3 DNA: TGTGCCAGCAGCTCTGCGACCCTCGGAAATGAAAAACTGTTTTTT; CDR3 protein: CASSSATLGNEKLFF
J gene: TRBJ2-3; D gene: TRBD2; clone size: NA; V gene: TRBV5-1; CDR3 DNA: TGCGCCAGCAGCCTATTAACCCAGCGGGGGGTTAGTACAGATACGCAGTATTTT; CDR3 protein: CASSLLTQRGVSTDTQYF
J gene: TRBJ1-2; D gene: NA; clone size: NA; V gene: TRBV2; CDR3 DNA: TGTGCCAGCAGGGGGCTTTTCTATGGCTACACCTTC; CDR3 protein: CASRGLFYGYTF
J gene: TRBJ2-7; D gene: TRBD2; clone size: NA; V gene: TRBV28; CDR3 DNA: TGTGCCAGCGAGGGAGGGGCGCCTACCTACGAGCAGTACTTC; CDR3 protein: CASEGGAPTYEQYF
J gene: TRBJ2-7; D gene: NA; clone size: NA; V gene: TRBV27; CDR3 DNA: TGTGCCAGCAGCCAATACAGGGTGGGGGCCTCCCCCCACGAGCAGTACTTC; CDR3 protein: CASSQYRVGASPHEQYF
J gene: TRBJ2-1; D gene: TRBD1; clone size: NA; V gene: TRBV30; CDR3 DNA: TGTGCCTGGAGTCGGGTACAGGGGCACAATGAGCAGTTCTTC; CDR3 protein: CAWSRVQGHNEQFF
J gene: TRBJ2-2; D gene: TRBD1; clone size: once; V gene: TRBV27; CDR3 DNA: TGTGCCAGCAGTAAATACAGGGGGCGAGGCACCGGGGAGCTGTTTTTT; CDR3 protein: CASSKYRGRGTGELFF
J gene: TRBJ1-1; D gene: NA; clone size: NA; V gene: TRBV6-1; CDR3 DNA: TGTGCCAGCAGTGAGAGGCAGGGGAGGACTGAAGCTTTCTTT; CDR3 protein: CASSERQGRTEAFF
J gene: TRBJ1-2; D gene: NA; clone size: NA; V gene: TRBV5-4; CDR3 DNA: TGTGCCAGCAGCCGACAGTCATCTTACTATGGCTACACCTTC; CDR3 protein: CASSRQSSYYGYTF
J gene: TRBJ1-5; D gene: NA; clone size: NA; V gene: TRBV6-1; CDR3 DNA: TGTGCCGGCGCCCTTTCCGGGGGCAATCAGCCCCAGCATTTT; CDR3 protein: CAGALSGGNQPQHF
J gene: TRBJ2-7; D gene: NA; clone size: NA; V gene: TRBV7-3; CDR3 DNA: TGTGCCAGCAGCTTAAGGGGGTCTCGGGACGAGCAGTACTTC; CDR3 protein: CASSLRGSRDEQYF
J gene: TRBJ1-4; D gene: NA; clone size: NA; V gene: TRBV27; CDR3 DNA: TGTGCCAGCAATCCGACAGGTTTTCCTAATGAAAAACTGTTTTTT; CDR3 protein: CASNPTGFPNEKLFF
J gene: TRBJ1-1; D gene: NA; clone size: NA; V gene: TRBV5-4; CDR3 DNA: TGTGCCAGCAGCCCAGAAGGGGCGAGGAACACTGAAGCTTTCTTT; CDR3 protein: CASSPEGARNTEAFF
J gene: TRBJ1-1; D gene: NA; clone size: NA; V gene: TRBV29-1; CDR3 DNA: TGCAGCGCCAGGGTCGGGGGAAGCACTGAAGCTTTCTTT; CDR3 protein: CSARVGGSTEAFF
J gene: TRBJ2-5; D gene: NA; clone size: NA; V gene: TRBV6-1; CDR3 DNA: TGTGCCAGCAGTGAACGTAAAGGTGTCCAAGAGACCCAGTACTTC; CDR3 protein: CASSERKGVQETQYF
J gene: TRBJ2-7; D gene: NA; clone size: NA; V gene: TRBV28; CDR3 DNA: TGTGCCAGCAGTGGTCTGTCCGAGCAGTACTTC; CDR3 protein: CASSGLSEQYF
J gene: TRBJ1-1; D gene: TRBD1; clone size: NA; V gene: TRBV6-5; CDR3 DNA: TGTGCCAGCAGTTACGCGCAGGGGGGAGGCACTGAAGCTTTCTTT; CDR3 protein: CASSYAQGGGTEAFF
J gene: TRBJ1-6; D gene: NA; clone size: NA; V gene: TRBV5-4; CDR3 DNA: TGTGCCAGCAGCTTGCCGGGTCTGAATTCACCCCTCCACTTT; CDR3 protein: CASSLPGLNSPLHF
J gene: TRBJ2-1; D gene: TRBD1; clone size: once; V gene: TRBV7-9; CDR3 DNA: TGTGCCAGCACCTCTGACAGGGGGAGAAGGATCAATGAGCAGTTCTTC; CDR3 protein: CASTSDRGRRINEQFF